This is a list of T cell receptor beta chains from one sample in a study of shared clonotypes between healthy human individuals. This table comes from immunoSEQ multiplex PCR, and its TCRdb copy is limited to in-frame clones, with some not included. The table records 2 million to 3 million clones, 93% of them present only once. Specimen: naive CD4+ T cells from PBMCs. Source of these receptors: a man between 18 and 35 years old in good health. Some clones in this sample may be carry-over from other donors' samples. Both conserved end residues are part of each CDR3. The order of the fields is clone size, D gene, V gene, J gene, CDR3 DNA, CDR3 protein. D genes are given only for firm matches. Expanded clones get a size class; other rows say once, few or many, or leave the size out.

size: -
D: -
V: TRBV5-1
J: TRBJ2-7
DNA: TGCGCCAGCAGCTTGGGAACTAGCCACTTCTACGAGCAGTACTTC
CDR3: CASSLGTSHFYEQYF

size: once
D: -
V: TRBV7-9
J: TRBJ2-3
DNA: TGTGCCAGCAGCTATTCGACTTACTTACCTACACGATTT
CDR3: CASSYSTYLPTRF

size: -
D: -
V: TRBV19
J: TRBJ1-5
DNA: TGTGCCAGTAGTATTTTCGGGCAGCCCCAGCATTTT
CDR3: CASSIFGQPQHF

size: once
D: -
V: TRBV6-5
J: TRBJ2-3
DNA: TGTGCCAGCAGTTATATAGATACGCAGTATTTT
CDR3: CASSYIDTQYF

size: -
D: TRBD2
V: TRBV5-1
J: TRBJ2-3
DNA: TGCGCCAGCAGCTTCTATTTAACTAGCGGCTACACAGATACGCAGTATTTT
CDR3: CASSFYLTSGYTDTQYF

size: -
D: -
V: TRBV5-1
J: TRBJ2-7
DNA: TGCGCCAGCAGCATGACAGGGACTTCATACGAGCAGTACTTC
CDR3: CASSMTGTSYEQYF

size: -
D: TRBD2
V: TRBV18
J: TRBJ2-7
DNA: TGTGCCAGCTCACCCGGGACTAGCGGGAGTTGGTACTACGAGCAGTACTTC
CDR3: CASSPGTSGSWYYEQYF

size: once
D: -
V: TRBV7-3
J: TRBJ2-7
DNA: TGTGCCAGCAGCTTATGGGCGGGCTCGAGAGAGCAGTACTTC
CDR3: CASSLWAGSREQYF

size: -
D: -
V: TRBV4-1
J: TRBJ2-7
DNA: TGCGCCAGCAGCCTCCTTGGGGCGGACACCGAGCAGTACTTC
CDR3: CASSLLGADTEQYF

size: -
D: -
V: TRBV6-1
J: TRBJ1-4
DNA: TGTGCCAGTTTCCGGCCAGGGGTTAATGAAAAACTGTTTTTT
CDR3: CASFRPGVNEKLFF

size: -
D: -
V: TRBV27
J: TRBJ1-1
DNA: TGTGCCAGCAGTTTAAGACGTACCCTTTCGATCACTGAAGCTTTCTTT
CDR3: CASSLRRTLSITEAFF

size: -
D: -
V: TRBV5-8
J: TRBJ2-4
DNA: TGTGCCAGCAGCTTGGCCGGAAGCGTAGGGGTGGGAAACATTCAGTACTTC
CDR3: CASSLAGSVGVGNIQYF

size: -
D: TRBD2
V: TRBV5-1
J: TRBJ2-5
DNA: TGCGCCAGCAGCTTGGTGGGACTAGCGGGAGAGACCCAGTACTTC
CDR3: CASSLVGLAGETQYF

size: -
D: -
V: TRBV6-1
J: TRBJ2-7
DNA: TGTGCCAGCAGTGAAGCTGGGGCAGGGGGGGCCTACGAGCAGTACTTC
CDR3: CASSEAGAGGAYEQYF

size: -
D: -
V: TRBV7-2
J: TRBJ2-3
DNA: TGTGCCAGCAGCTCCCAGTTCACAGATACGCAGTATTTT
CDR3: CASSSQFTDTQYF

size: -
D: TRBD1
V: TRBV5-1
J: TRBJ1-4
DNA: TGCGCCAGCAGCTCGCGGGACAGTGTCAATGAAAAACTGTTTTTT
CDR3: CASSSRDSVNEKLFF

size: -
D: -
V: TRBV12-5
J: TRBJ2-7
DNA: TGTGCTAGTGGTTTGGTGCGGGGCAGCCGCTACGAGCAGTACTTC
CDR3: CASGLVRGSRYEQYF

size: -
D: TRBD1
V: TRBV5-5
J: TRBJ2-3
DNA: TGTGCCAGCAGCTTCCTGGGACAGCTAGAACTGGGAGATACGCAGTATTTT
CDR3: CASSFLGQLELGDTQYF

size: -
D: -
V: TRBV2
J: TRBJ2-5
DNA: TGTGCCAGCAGTGACCGATACGGTGAGACCCAGTACTTC
CDR3: CASSDRYGETQYF

size: -
D: -
V: TRBV19
J: TRBJ2-4
DNA: TGTGCCAGTAGTCCCAAGGGGGCCAAAAACATTCAGTACTTC
CDR3: CASSPKGAKNIQYF

size: -
D: -
V: TRBV5-1
J: TRBJ2-2
DNA: TGCGCCAGCAGCTTAACAGGGTCGGACACCGGGGAGCTGTTTTTT
CDR3: CASSLTGSDTGELFF